These T cell receptor delta chains were read from a single sample in a study of γδ T cells in repeated Plasmodium falciparum infection. TCRdb called clones from the multiplex PCR reads again using CATT. The sample has about 93,000 delta-chain clones, less than 1% seen once. Sequences were obtained from gamma-delta T cells from blood. The receptor source for this set is a pool of human donors (malaria-infected and uninfected, not separated). The CDR3 runs from the conserved cysteine through the conserved F or W. Fields, in order: clone size, V gene, J gene, D gene, CDR3 DNA, CDR3 protein. D genes are given only for firm matches. Clone size is not always given. Where it is, it says once, few, many or a class for expanded clones.

size: many
V: TRDV1
J: TRDJ1
D: TRDD3
DNA: TGTGCTCTTGGGGAAAGAGGACATGTAGGGGACTGGGGGATACGATACACCGATAAACTCATCTTT
CDR3: CALGERGHVGDWGIRYTDKLIF

size: many
V: TRDV1
J: TRDJ1
D: TRDD3
DNA: TGTGCTCTTGGGGAATCCGGAAGAAAGGTTTATGGACTGGGGGATACAACCGATAAACTCATCTTT
CDR3: CALGESGRKVYGLGDTTDKLIF

size: medium-sized
V: TRDV2
J: TRDJ1
D: -
DNA: TGTGCCTGTGACACGGTGGGGGGACTCGGCGATAAACTCATCTTT
CDR3: CACDTVGGLGDKLIF

size: many
V: TRDV1
J: TRDJ1
D: TRDD3
DNA: TGTGCTCTTGGGGAACCCCCTCATGACTGGGGGAAGGAAAAACTCATCTTT
CDR3: CALGEPPHDWGKEKLIF

size: many
V: TRDV1
J: TRDJ1
D: -
DNA: TGTGCTCTTGGGGAAATGAAGGCTCGAATGAGGAGATTTACCGGGTACACCGATAAACTCATCTTT
CDR3: CALGEMKARMRRFTGYTDKLIF

size: medium-sized
V: TRDV1
J: TRDJ1
D: -
DNA: TGTGCTCTTGGAGATTTCCCGTCCTCCTGGGAAACCGATAAACTCATCTTT
CDR3: CALGDFPSSWETDKLIF

size: medium-sized
V: TRDV2
J: TRDJ1
D: TRDD3
DNA: TGTGCCTGTGACACCGGTCTGGGGGATATAGGGTCCGATAAACTCATCTTT
CDR3: CACDTGLGDIGSDKLIF

size: -
V: TRDV1
J: TRDJ1
D: TRDD3
DNA: TGTGCTCTTGGGGAACTACCCCTTGGCCACTGTACTGGGGGATACGTACGTAGTACCGATAAACTCATCTTT
CDR3: CALGELPLGHCTGGYVRSTDKLIF

size: few
V: TRDV1
J: TRDJ1
D: TRDD3
DNA: TGTGCTCTTGGGGAACTCCACTCCTACGGTCTGGGGGACCCTGTTAAACCCATCTTT
CDR3: CALGELHSYGLGDPVKPIF

size: many
V: TRDV1
J: TRDJ1
D: TRDD3
DNA: TGTGCTCTTGGGGCGACGGCTCTCCCTCACGAAACTGGGGGGATAACAGAACTCATCTTT
CDR3: CALGATALPHETGGITELIF

size: many
V: TRDV1
J: TRDJ1
D: -
DNA: TGTGCTCTTGGGGTCCGGATGACCATCTTTGCTAAACTCATCTTT
CDR3: CALGVRMTIFAKLIF

size: many
V: TRDV1
J: TRDJ1
D: TRDD3
DNA: TGTGCTCTTGGGGAACTAAGGGGCTTCCTTCGTACTGGGGGAGGGGAGTACACCGATAAACTCATCTTT
CDR3: CALGELRGFLRTGGGEYTDKLIF

size: medium-sized
V: TRDV2
J: TRDJ1
D: TRDD3
DNA: TGTGCCTGTGACACCTTAAAATCGGGGGATACTGGCCTCATACACACCGATAAACTCATCTTT
CDR3: CACDTLKSGDTGLIHTDKLIF

size: many
V: TRDV1
J: TRDJ1
D: -
DNA: TGTGCTCTTGAGTTTTCCGGCCTGGGGACTCCAGCGAAAACTAAACTCATCTTT
CDR3: CALEFSGLGTPAKTKLIF

size: many
V: TRDV2
J: TRDJ1
D: -
DNA: TGTGCCTGTGACGCTATACTGAGTCGTACCGATAAACTCATCTTT
CDR3: CACDAILSRTDKLIF

size: many
V: TRDV1
J: TRDJ1
D: -
DNA: TGTGCTCTTGGAGAAGGTTCCTCCCCTCATAAACTCATCTTT
CDR3: CALGEGSSPHKLIF

size: many
V: TRDV2
J: TRDJ1
D: TRDD3
DNA: TGTGCCTGTGACACCGTTGGTCGTTCCTTACTGGGGGATTTAGATCCGTACACCGATAAACTCATCTTT
CDR3: CACDTVGRSLLGDLDPYTDKLIF

size: many
V: TRDV2
J: TRDJ1
D: TRDD2
DNA: TGTGCCTGTGACGCGCCTAAGGCCTTCCTACGTAAGAGGTACACCGATAAACTCATCTTT
CDR3: CACDAPKAFLRKRYTDKLIF

size: many
V: TRDV1
J: TRDJ1
D: -
DNA: TGTGCTCTTGGGGACATAACGCGGTTCCGGGAGTACACCGATAAACTCATCTTT
CDR3: CALGDITRFREYTDKLIF

size: many
V: TRDV1
J: TRDJ1
D: -
DNA: TGTGCTCTTGGGGACTCGACCTTCAACGGCATACGAAACGGCTGGGGCCCGACCGGGGGACTCATCTTT
CDR3: CALGDSTFNGIRNGWGPTGGLIF

size: many
V: TRDV1
J: TRDJ1
D: -
DNA: TGTGCTCTTGGGAATTCGGGGGGGACCAAACTCATCTTT
CDR3: CALGNSGGTKLIF

size: many
V: TRDV1
J: TRDJ1
D: -
DNA: TGTGCTCTTGGGGAAATGGAGCTACTGGGACATAAACTCATCTTT
CDR3: CALGEMELLGHKLIF

size: medium-sized
V: TRDV1
J: TRDJ1
D: TRDD3
DNA: TGTGCTCTTGGGGAACGTGAGACGCAGTACTGGGGGATAACTGAAGATAAACTCATCTTT
CDR3: CALGERETQYWGITEDKLIF

size: many
V: TRDV1
J: TRDJ1
D: TRDD3
DNA: TGTGCTCTTGGGGAACTGATTCCCTACTATCAATTCGACTGGGGGATACAGGGCACCGATAAACTCATCTTT
CDR3: CALGELIPYYQFDWGIQGTDKLIF

size: many
V: TRDV1
J: TRDJ1
D: TRDD3
DNA: TGTGCTCTTGGGTCCCTCAAGCCGCTGTCTTCCGGCTGGGGGATACCTCTACTCATGTACACCGATAAACTCATCTTT
CDR3: CALGSLKPLSSGWGIPLLMYTDKLIF

size: many
V: TRDV1
J: TRDJ1
D: TRDD3
DNA: TGTGCTCTTGGGGAGTCACACCTCGTCCGGGGGATATCGGGTAAACTCATCTTT
CDR3: CALGESHLVRGISGKLIF